This TCR beta chain was documented in a study of cytomegalovirus exposure and HLA in healthy donors. Findings of the study overall: Later on, an analysis found that several of the most significant clusters appeared to be linked to common viral pathogens, which included parvovirus B19. Many donors shared some public TCRs, even though most TCR sequences were rare. Earlier analysis found most TCR beta V segments productive about 87% or about 30% of the time. Later on, an analysis tied 18,000 or so TCR beta sequences to HLA alleles at 0.05 false discovery rate.

This clone has more than one count but fewer than ten. Its target is not known. Vbeta (60) and Jbeta (13) primers were used in the PCR. Measured with immunoSEQ multiplex PCR; TCRdb has only the in-frame clones, and not every one. The sample has 180,000 or so clones; around three quarters are singletons. The CDR3 is made up of 15 amino acids. Trimming took 2 bases from V and 7 from J; bases not matched to a gene: 6. Germline lookup yields CDR1 SGHTA and CDR2 FQGTGA. The J gene is TRBJ2-1, the V gene TRBV7-3; TRBD2 matches 9 bases. Sequencing was performed on PBMCs. The receptor was isolated from a woman under 40 in good health and CMV-seropositive. This chain's CDR3 is CASSLGGGAGNEQFF. For the CDR3, the DNA is TGTGCCAGCAGCTTAGGCGGGGGGGCAGGGAATGAGCAGTTCTTC.